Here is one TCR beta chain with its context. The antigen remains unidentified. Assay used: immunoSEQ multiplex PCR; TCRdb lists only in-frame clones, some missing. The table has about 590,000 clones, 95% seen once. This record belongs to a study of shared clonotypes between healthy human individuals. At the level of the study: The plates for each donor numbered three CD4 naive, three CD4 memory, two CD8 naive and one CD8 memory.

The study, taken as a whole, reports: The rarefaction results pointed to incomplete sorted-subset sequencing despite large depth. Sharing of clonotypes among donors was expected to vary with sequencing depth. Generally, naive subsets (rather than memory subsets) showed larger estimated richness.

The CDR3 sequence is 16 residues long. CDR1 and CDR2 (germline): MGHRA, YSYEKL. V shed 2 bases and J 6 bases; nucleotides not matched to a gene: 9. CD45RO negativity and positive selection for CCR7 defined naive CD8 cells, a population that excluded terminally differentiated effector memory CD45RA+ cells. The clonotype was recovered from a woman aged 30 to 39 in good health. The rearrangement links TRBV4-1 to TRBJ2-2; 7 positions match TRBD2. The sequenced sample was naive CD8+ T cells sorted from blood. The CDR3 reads CASSQRLALSAGELFF. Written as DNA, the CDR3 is TGCGCCAGCAGCCAACGACTAGCTCTGTCGGCCGGGGAGCTGTTTTTT.